A single sample gave rise to the 23 T cell receptor beta chains below, sequenced in a study of CXCR3-negative and CXCR3-positive naive CD8 T cells. The study, taken as a whole, reports: Against CXCR3-negative naive cells, CXCR3-positive naive cells showed more hydrophobic TRB CDR3s.

In preparing the TRB cDNA libraries, 5' RACE with UMI labels was used. TCRdb reprocessed the 5' RACE reads and reports one entry per CDR3 protein, with no DNA. Reported are some 150,000 distinct CDR3 sequences; the ten largest clones contain around 0.37%. No antigens are known for them. Material: naive CXCR3+ CD8+ T cells from blood. Subset meaning: CD45RO-CCR7+CD27+CD95- naive CD8+ T cells expressing CXCR3 (TNR3+). These receptors originate from a human donor in good health. Some clones in this sample may be carry-over from other donors' samples.

The chain is built from TRBV13 and TRBJ2-3; TCRdb's D gene call, TRBD1, goes unchecked for lack of DNA. The CDR3 contains 14 residues. Germline CDR1 and CDR2: PRHDT and FYEKMQ (reference sequence). This chain's CDR3 is CANSKGRRTDTQYF.

The V call is TRBV3-1, the J call TRBJ2-7; lacking DNA, the TRBD2 call made by TCRdb goes unchecked. The germline gives CDR1 LGHDT, CDR2 YNNKEL (reference sequence). This CDR3 contains 15 residues. CDR3 loop: CASSQVPSGTYEQYF.

The chain joins TRBV6-6 to TRBJ1-2. This CDR3 region has 15 residues. From germline, CDR1 is MNHNY and CDR2 SVGAGI (reference sequence). The CDR3 is CASSYSEGSDYGYTF.

The chain combines TRBV20-1 with TRBJ1-1; TCRdb lists TRBD1, though no DNA is available to test this call. From germline, CDR1 is DFQATT and CDR2 SNEGSKA (reference sequence). The CDR3 loop spans 13 amino acids. The CDR3 loop reads CSVAGQLNTEAFF.

V is TRBV29-1 and J is TRBJ2-1; lacking DNA, the TRBD2 call made by TCRdb goes unchecked. The germline gives CDR1 SQVTM, CDR2 ANQGSEA. The CDR3 extends over 16 amino acids. The CDR3 here is CSVGGAGLAGFNEQFF.

The CDR3 sequence: CSVVGGNEQFF. This chain connects TRBV29-1 to TRBJ2-1; TCRdb lists TRBD1, though no DNA is available to test this call. The CDR3 runs 11 residues. Germline lookup yields CDR1 SQVTM and CDR2 ANQGSEA.

V and J are TRBV11-3 and TRBJ2-3; TCRdb calls TRBD2, which cannot be checked without DNA. The CDR3 contains 16 residues. Germline V CDR1 and CDR2: SGHNT, YENEEA. CDR3 sequence: CASTERLAGPWDTQYF. Based on the CDR3 plus reference TRBV11-3 and TRBJ2-3, the full variable domain is EAGVVQSPRYKIIEKKQPVAFWCNPISGHNTLYWYLQNLGQGPELLIRYENEEAVDDSQLPKDRFSAERLKGVDSTLKIQPAELGDSAVYLCASTERLAGPWDTQYFGPGTRLTVL.

V is TRBV6-5 and J is TRBJ1-5. The V gene's germline CDR1 is MNHEY and CDR2 SVGAGI. The CDR3 consists of 13 residues. CDR3 loop: CASSQGSNQPQHF.

The chain is built from TRBV15 and TRBJ2-3. Germline V gene data show CDR1 as LNHNV and CDR2 as YYDKDF (reference sequence). This CDR3 spans 13 amino acids. The CDR3 reads CATSRNSVDTQYF.

The chain uses TRBV10-2 and TRBJ2-7; TCRdb gives TRBD1 as the D gene, but with no DNA this cannot be confirmed. The CDR3 contains 15 residues. CDR1 and CDR2 from the germline V gene are WSHSY and SAAADI. The CDR3 spells CASRKPGQGFYEQYF.

The V gene is TRBV7-9, the J gene TRBJ2-7; checking the TCRdb D call of TRBD1 is not possible without DNA. The CDR3 is 14 residues long. CDR1 and CDR2 (germline): SEHNR, FQNEAQ (reference sequence). CDR3 region: CASSPTGNSYEQYF.

This chain uses TRBV7-9 with TRBJ1-2; lacking DNA, the TRBD1 call made by TCRdb goes unchecked. Germline V gene data show CDR1 as SEHNR and CDR2 as FQNEAQ (reference sequence). The CDR3 contains 16 residues. The CDR3 loop reads CASSEGQGDYLYGYTF.

The V and J genes are TRBV4-1 and TRBJ2-7; TCRdb's D gene call, TRBD1, goes unchecked for lack of DNA. CDR1 is MGHRA, CDR2 YSYEKL, per germline. CDR3 length: 14 residues. CDR3 sequence reads: CASSPGGQYYEQYF.

CDR3 amino acids: CASSLSEPYEQYF. The chain links TRBV27 to TRBJ2-7. This CDR3 contains 13 residues. CDR1 MNHEY and CDR2 SMNVEV come from the germline V gene (reference sequence).

The chain links TRBV7-8 to TRBJ2-1; TCRdb names TRBD2, which stays unverified in the absence of DNA. The CDR3 is made up of 18 amino acids. The germline CDR1 and CDR2 sequences are SGHVS and FQNEAQ. CDR3 sequence reads: CASSLEGTSGGVYNEQFF.

The V and J genes are TRBV20-1 and TRBJ2-7; TCRdb's D call of TRBD1 is untestable without DNA. Germline V gene sequence: CDR1 DFQATT, CDR2 SNEGSKA (reference sequence). This CDR3 contains 14 residues. The chain's CDR3 is CSASDRGSFYEQYF.

V usage is TRBV19 and J usage is TRBJ2-2; TCRdb indicates TRBD1, and absent DNA this call remains unverified. This CDR3 is built from 13 residues. CDR1 LNHDA and CDR2 SQIVND come from the germline V gene (reference sequence). CDR3 region: CASRTGGHGELFF.

The chain carries TRBV4-3 and TRBJ2-3. From germline, CDR1 is LGHNA and CDR2 YSLEER. The CDR3 contains 14 residues. CDR3 region: CASSQSSVTDTQYF.

The J gene is TRBJ1-4, the V gene TRBV13; TCRdb's assignment of TRBD1 cannot be checked, as there is no DNA. Germline V gene lookup returns CDR1 PRHDT and CDR2 FYEKMQ (reference sequence). This CDR3 comprises 15 residues. The CDR3 protein is CASSTRTGGMKELFF.

The V gene is TRBV5-1, the J gene TRBJ2-5. Per the germline V gene, CDR1 is SGHRS and CDR2 is YFSETQ. This CDR3 has 17 amino acids. The CDR3 spells CASSLWTSSGIGETQYF.

V and J are TRBV7-6 and TRBJ2-3; TCRdb gives TRBD2 as the D gene, but with no DNA this cannot be confirmed. Germline CDR1 and CDR2: SGHVS and FNYEAQ. The CDR3 contains 15 residues. The CDR3 sequence: CASSQESGGAGSQYF. The full variable domain, in which reference TRBV7-6 and TRBJ2-3 provide the parts outside the CDR3, is GAGVSQSPRYKVTKRGQDVALRCDPISGHVSLYWYRQALGQGPEFLTYFNYEAQQDKSGLPNDRFSAERPEGSISTLTIQRTEQRDSAMYRCASSQESGGAGSQYFGPGTRLTVL.

This chain uses TRBV7-9 with TRBJ2-7. The germline V gene has CDR1 SEHNR and CDR2 FQNEAQ (reference sequence). This CDR3 contains 13 residues. Here the CDR3 reads CASSPALTYEQYF.

The chain carries TRBV28 and TRBJ2-1; as DNA is missing, the TRBD2 call by TCRdb cannot be tested. CDR3 size: 16 residues. The germline CDR1 and CDR2 sequences are MDHEN and SYDVKM. CDR3 region: CASSFLMVAGDNEQFF.